This T cell receptor beta chain was sequenced for a study of CD8+ T cells in alopecia areata. The treatment is: oral pan-JAK inhibitor, 5-10 mg twice daily. cDNA reverse transcribed from extracted RNA served as the sequencing template. The table came from immunoSEQ multiplex PCR; TCRdb's copy has only in-frame clones and leaves some out. This sample yields around 110,000 clones, of which 65% to 85% are seen a single time; roughly 23% belongs to the top ten. Notes on this clone: Its target is unknown.

Broader study findings: Lesional scalp, notably in alopecia totalis/universalis, had clonality above that of normal scalp.

V trimming: 2 bases; J trimming: 5 bases; junction bases outside the gene matches: 17. Germline loops: CDR1 SGHRS, CDR2 YFSETQ. This CDR3 spans 18 amino acids. The receptor's source is a human donor with alopecia areata. This sequence joins TRBV5-1 and TRBJ2-5; 8 bases map to TRBD1. The sample here was CD8+ T cells sorted from blood, taken at week 24, from a patient treated with tofacitinib. CDR3 coding DNA: TGCGCCAGCAGCTTCCCGAACCACTCATCGGACAGGGCGGAGACCCAGTACTTC. It codes for CASSFPNHSSDRAETQYF.